The 22 T cell receptor beta chains below come from one sample, sequenced in a study of Ad26.COV2.S vaccination and SARS-CoV-2 variants. As for treatment: about 20 received Ad26.COV2.S at low or high dose, single or two shots; about five received placebo; per-sample allocation not given. Day 63 following the first vaccine or placebo injection was when the samples were taken. The table came from immunoSEQ multiplex PCR; TCRdb's copy has only in-frame clones and leaves some out. The top ten clones hold approximately 12% of a sample with more than 350,000 clones, 80% to 95% of them seen once. Sequenced here: peripheral blood, sampled in a trial of Ad26.COV2.S vaccine versus placebo. Receptors originate from a person between 18 and 60 years old who received the Ad26.COV2.S COVID-19 vaccine or a placebo.

J is TRBJ1-5 and V is TRBV19, with a tentative D call TRBD1 (6 bases). CDR1 and CDR2 from the germline V gene are LNHDA and SQIVND (reference sequence). V dropped 0 bases and J dropped 6 bases, with 15 bases sitting between them. The CDR3 is made up of 16 amino acids. For the CDR3, the DNA is TGTGCCAGTAGTATAGATGCACAGGGATCGGGTCAGCCCCAGCATTTT. This gives the protein CASSIDAQGSGQPQHF.

This chain joins TRBV5-5 and TRBJ1-2; 8 nucleotides align to TRBD1. With V trimmed by 4 bases and J by 7 bases, 6 bases remained unmatched. In germline, CDR1 is SGHKS, CDR2 YYEKEE (reference sequence). CDR3 length: 13 residues. The CDR3 sequence is CASSPDRVIGYTF. In DNA form, the CDR3 reads TGTGCCAGCAGCCCGGACAGGGTGATTGGCTACACCTTC.

The chain uses TRBV4-3 and TRBJ2-7, with D perhaps matching TRBD2 (5 bases). The germline V and J ends were trimmed by 0 bases and 7 bases, with 10 bases remaining between them. The germline V gene encodes CDR1 LGHNA and CDR2 YSLEER. The CDR3 runs 13 residues. CDR3 coding DNA: TGCGCCAGCAGCCAAGATCGAAGCGGAGAGCAGTACTTC. Protein sequence: CASSQDRSGEQYF.

CDR3 residues: CARGMGKGLGYLEQYF. CDR3 sequence (DNA): TGTGCCAGGGGGATGGGGAAGGGACTTGGGTACCTCGAGCAGTACTTC. The chain recombines TRBV2 with TRBJ2-7, with D tentatively TRBD2 (6 bases). Between the trimmed V and J ends, which lost 9 bases and 6 bases, there was a span of 27 bases. The CDR3 is 16 amino acids. Germline CDR1 reads SNHLY; CDR2 reads FYNNEI. Filled out from reference TRBV2 and TRBJ2-7, the complete variable domain reads EPEVTQTPSHQVTQMGQEVILRCVPISNHLYFYWYRQILGQKVEFLVSFYNNEISEKSEIFDDQFSVERPDGSNFTLKIRSTKLEDSAMYFCARGMGKGLGYLEQYFGPGTRLTVT.

This clone was seen just once. This chain links TRBV4-3 with TRBJ2-2; tentatively, D is TRBD1 (5 bases). V was shortened by 0 bases and J by 0 bases, with 17 bases between the two germline ends. CDR3 length equals 19 residues. Germline-derived CDR1 and CDR2 are LGHNA and YSLEER. For the CDR3, the DNA is TGCGCCAGCAGCCAAGATTGGGGCCCGGAATACACGAACACCGGGGAGCTGTTTTTT. It translates to CASSQDWGPEYTNTGELFF.

This clone was found a few times. At one of its ends the junction is not consistent with the germline gene, which may arise from a read error. The chain combines TRBV5-1 with TRBJ1-2, with D possibly TRBD1 on 6 matching bases. The CDR3 length is 12 residues. CDR1 SGHRS and CDR2 YFSETQ come from the germline V gene. The CDR3: CASSLAQQGLAF. CDR3 coding DNA: TGCGCCAGCAGCTTGGCCCAACAGGGTTTGGCCTTC.

This chain joins TRBV6-2 or TRBV6-3 and TRBJ1-2; no reliable D call. V lost 0 bases to trimming and J lost 1 base, with 12 bases between them. Germline-derived CDR1 and CDR2 are MNHEY and SVGEGT. This CDR3 region has 16 residues. Here the CDR3 DNA reads TGTGCCAGCAGTTACTCATCCAGCACAAATAACTATGGCTACACCTTC. Translation: CASSYSSSTNNYGYTF.

This clone was observed once. The genes are TRBV6-5 and TRBJ1-6; 7 bases agree with TRBD1. V was pared by 2 bases and J by 7 bases, with 5 bases of the junction left unmatched. The CDR3 covers 15 residues. Germline V lookup: CDR1 MNHEY, CDR2 SVGAGI. The chain's CDR3 is CASSYPGTENSPLHF. CDR3 DNA: TGTGCCAGCAGTTACCCCGGGACAGAAAATTCACCCCTCCACTTT.

V and J are TRBV15 and TRBJ2-3; D not resolved. The V end lost 0 bases, the J end lost 0 bases, and 13 bases lay between the germline ends. Germline assignment: CDR1 LNHNV and CDR2 YYDKDF (reference sequence). This CDR3 has 17 residues. This chain's CDR3 is CATSRDGLGSSTDTQYF. In DNA, the CDR3 is TGTGCCACCAGCAGAGATGGTTTGGGCAGTAGCACAGATACGCAGTATTTT.

The V and J genes are TRBV7-3 and TRBJ2-1; possibly TRBD1 for D (5 bases). The germline V gene has CDR1 SGHTA and CDR2 FQGTGA. The CDR3 sequence is 12 residues long. CDR3 loop: CLTWGPHNEQFF. The CDR3 DNA reads as TGTCTCACTTGGGGCCCACACAATGAGCAGTTCTTC.

This chain joins TRBV2 and TRBJ1-4; D not certain. There are 14 residues in the CDR3. CDR1 and CDR2 from the germline V gene are SNHLY and FYNNEI. The V end was cut by 8 bases, the J end by 0 bases, with 10 bases between. CDR3 nucleotides: TGTGCCAGCTGTGTTGTTGCAACTAATGAAAAACTGTTTTTT. Translation gives CASCVVATNEKLFF.

The V call is TRBV5-1, the J call TRBJ1-6; unclear D gene. The CDR3 consists of 13 residues. Trimming left V 2 bases short and J 10 bases short, with 10 bases between. Germline CDR1 SGHRS, CDR2 YFSETQ. The CDR3 here is CASSLAPYSPLHF. The CDR3, as DNA: TGCGCCAGCAGCTTAGCCCCGTACTCACCCCTCCACTTT.

The rearrangement uses TRBV28 and TRBJ1-4, with D uncertain. Trimming stripped 7 bases from V and 7 bases from J, with 16 bases between. Looked up from germline, CDR1 is MDHEN and CDR2 is SYDVKM. The CDR3 sequence is 14 residues long. Here the CDR3 reads CASIPGGGGEKLFF. The CDR3, as DNA: TGTGCCAGCATTCCGGGAGGCGGTGGTGAAAAACTGTTTTTT. Looking up the rest from reference TRBV28 and TRBJ1-4 gives the full variable domain: DVKVTQSSRYLVKRTGEKVFLECVQDMDHENMFWYRQDPGLGLRLIYFSYDVKMKEKGDIPEGYSVSREKKERFSLILESASTNQTSMYLCASIPGGGGEKLFFGSGTQLSVL.

The rearrangement joins TRBV9 to TRBJ2-7; a possible D gene is TRBD1 (5 bases). Germline loops: CDR1 SGDLS, CDR2 YYNGEE. This CDR3 comprises 15 residues. The V gene lost 5 bases and the J gene lost 0 bases, with 15 bases spanning the gap. CDR3 DNA: TGTGCCAGCAGTTCCGCGCAGGGTAGCTCCTACGAGCAGTACTTC. Translating it yields CASSSAQGSSYEQYF.

V and J are TRBV10-3 and TRBJ2-3; D is tentatively TRBD1 or TRBD2 (5 bases each). CDR1 is ENHRY and CDR2 is SYGVKD in the germline V gene. The CDR3 is 13 amino acids. V dropped 10 bases and J dropped 2 bases, with 13 bases sitting between them. CDR3 in amino acids: CATRDVPTDTQYF. The CDR3 DNA reads TGTGCCACCCGGGACGTACCCACAGATACGCAGTATTTT.

The J gene is TRBJ1-4, the V gene TRBV25-1; 7 bases are shared with TRBD1. The CDR3 has 15 residues. Germline CDR1 and CDR2: MGHDK and SYGVNS. After removal of 3 bases from V and 3 bases from J, the junction contained 4 bases not matched to a gene. CDR3 DNA: TGTGCCAGCAGTGATACCGGGACAGCTAATGAAAAACTGTTTTTT. Amino acid sequence: CASSDTGTANEKLFF. Drawing the rest from reference TRBV25-1 and TRBJ1-4, the complete variable domain is EADIYQTPRYLVIGTGKKITLECSQTMGHDKMYWYQQDPGMELHLIHYSYGVNSTEKGDLSSESTVSRIRTEHFPLTLESARPSHTSQYLCASSDTGTANEKLFFGSGTQLSVL.

DNA for the CDR3: TGTGCCAGCAGCTTAGGGCGGGTTAGCGGGGAGCTGTTTTTT. This codes for CASSLGRVSGELFF. V usage is TRBV13 and J usage is TRBJ2-2; D perhaps matches TRBD2 (5 bases). The CDR3 is 14 amino acids. Germline CDR1 PRHDT, CDR2 FYEKMQ (reference sequence). The germline V and J ends were trimmed by 0 bases and 7 bases, with 9 bases remaining between them.

This sequence joins TRBV18 and TRBJ2-3; 14 bases align to TRBD2. The germline CDR1 and CDR2 sequences are KGHSH and LQKENI. V was clipped by 4 bases and J by 5 bases; unmatched bases: 5. The CDR3 is 16 amino acids. This CDR3 reads CASSLGLAGGGDTQYF. The CDR3 nucleotides are TGTGCCAGCTCACTCGGACTAGCGGGAGGAGGAGATACGCAGTATTTT.

J is TRBJ1-1 and V is TRBV7-6; no clear D gene. CDR1 and CDR2 from the germline V gene are SGHVS and FNYEAQ. The CDR3 is 14 residues long. The germline V and J ends were trimmed by 5 bases and 4 bases, with 14 bases remaining between them. CDR3 nucleotide sequence: TGTGCCAGCAGCCTAGGCGTAGCGGGCACTGAAGCTTTCTTT. This sequence encodes CASSLGVAGTEAFF.

V and J are TRBV9 and TRBJ2-7, with 8 bases that match TRBD1. Germline CDR1 and CDR2: SGDLS and YYNGEE. Trimming removed 4 bases from V and 0 bases from J; junction bases left unmatched: 9. The CDR3 covers 16 residues. CDR3 DNA sequence: TGTGCCAGCAGCTTCGAGCCGGGACAGGTCTCCTACGAGCAGTACTTC. As protein: CASSFEPGQVSYEQYF.

This clone showed up just once. CDR3 region: CASSSGTYNEQFF. CDR3 nucleotide sequence: TGTGCCAGCAGCAGCGGGACCTACAATGAGCAGTTCTTC. The chain recombines TRBV7-9 with TRBJ2-1; 7 bases map to TRBD2. Looked up from germline, CDR1 is SEHNR and CDR2 is FQNEAQ (reference sequence). The trim removed 5 bases at V and 2 bases at J, leaving 0 bases unmatched. The CDR3 length is 13 residues.

The chain couples TRBV27 to TRBJ1-2; D gene unclear. This CDR3 region has 13 residues. Germline assignment: CDR1 MNHEY and CDR2 SMNVEV (reference sequence). V dropped 3 bases and J dropped 8 bases, with 13 bases sitting between them. The CDR3 DNA reads TGTGCCAGCAGTTTCGCCCAGGATGTAGGCTACACCTTC. Its translation: CASSFAQDVGYTF.